The T cell receptor beta chain described here comes from a study of T-cell reconstitution after alpha-beta-depleted transplantation in children. Study conclusions and caveats: One year post-transplant, T-cell counts and diversity were largely derived from T cells produced anew.

This clonotype was counted many times. The antigen remains undetermined. Construction of the TCRbeta library involved unique molecular identifiers. MiXCR, run by TCRdb on the PCR reads, gives a single entry per CDR3 protein. The sample contains hundreds of thousands of distinct CDR3 sequences, about 8.7% of which appear only once. The ends lost 4 bases at V and 1 base at J; junction bases unmatched: 7. CDR3 length: 15 residues. CDR1 is SGHAT and CDR2 is FQNNGV in the germline V gene. Sample: PBMCs, mostly from graft donor cells, taken 360 days after TCRalphabeta/CD19-depleted stem cell transplant. The chain links TRBV11-2 to TRBJ2-7, with TRBD2 identical over 7 bases. The source of this sequence is a male patient under 10 years old who had a stem cell transplant for acute myeloid leukemia, so the T cells may come from the graft donor. The CDR3 protein is CASSSGGYFSYEQYV. The DNA of the CDR3 is TGTGCCAGCAGCTCGGGGGGATATTTTTCCTACGAGCAGTACGTC.